Below are 21 T cell receptor beta chains sequenced from a single sample in a study of Graves' ophthalmopathy and Graves' hyperthyroidism (dated by TCRdb to between 2018 and 2020). Sequenced using an Illumina HiSeq 2000. TCR beta CDR3 regions were amplified from RNA transcripts for repertoire sequencing. HTBI primers and the Qiagen OneStep RT-PCR kit were used in a first-round RT-PCR, which was followed by a second-round multiplex PCR, size selection and purification. TCRdb handled the public reads itself, with Q25 trimming in fastp and clone calling in MiXCR, and kept productive beta chains. Rows with a matching CDR3 protein are joined into one entry that keeps the most common DNA and genes. The sample table records around 1.1 million distinct CDR3 sequences; about two fifths of these occur just once. The ten largest clonotypes hold around 10% of the sample. Sequencing input: peripheral blood or thyroid tissue (not recorded which). These receptor sequences come from an adult man with Graves' hyperthyroidism.

The gene calls are TRBV10-3 and TRBJ2-1; D gene unclear. The CDR3 spans 12 residues. CDR1 and CDR2 (germline): ENHRY, SYGVKD. V lost 6 bases, J lost 9 bases, and 12 bases lay in between. The CDR3 DNA reads TGTGCCATCAGAGATTTGGTTTTTGAGCAGTTCTTC. Protein: CAIRDLVFEQFF.

The genes are TRBV7-2 and TRBJ1-5; D may be TRBD1 (5 bases). CDR1 SGHTA and CDR2 FQGNSA come from the germline V gene. Trimming took off 7 bases at V and 5 bases at J, with 15 bases between the two ends. The CDR3 is made up of 14 amino acids. The CDR3 region is CASTPNRLYQPQHF. The CDR3 DNA reads as TGTGCCAGCACCCCAAACAGGTTGTATCAGCCCCAGCATTTT.

In its sample, this clonotype was seen many times. This sequence joins TRBV20-1 and TRBJ1-1; a possible D gene is TRBD1 (5 bases). CDR3 length: 15 amino acids. V was clipped by 4 bases and J by 3 bases, with 18 bases between them. Germline V gene lookup returns CDR1 DFQATT and CDR2 SNEGSKA (reference sequence). CDR3 bases: TGCAGTGCTACAGGGTCGGAGTTTTCGTACACTGAAGCTTTCTTT. Its protein product is CSATGSEFSYTEAFF.

In the case of this clonotype: A read error may account for a junction end that differs from germline. The chain joins TRBV7-8 to TRBJ1-5, with 9 bases identical to TRBD1. Looked up from germline, CDR1 is SGHVS and CDR2 is FQNEAQ. This CDR3 is built from 14 residues. CDR3 sequence reads: CASSKQGANQPRHF. CDR3 bases: TGTGCCAGCAGTAAACAGGGGGCGAATCAGCCCCGGCATTTT.

The CDR3 loop is CASSLARGIGEQYF. The CDR3 DNA sequence: TGTGCCAGCAGTTTAGCTCGGGGGATCGGCGAGCAGTACTTC. The V gene is TRBV12-3 or TRBV12-4, the J gene TRBJ2-7; possibly TRBD2 for D (6 bases). The ends were cut back, 0 bases at V and 6 bases at J, with 12 bases in the middle. The CDR3 is 14 residues long.

With regard to this clonotype: This may be a read error, as it is one base from a much larger clone. The CDR3 ends on some other residue instead of the conserved phenylalanine or tryptophan, so this is likely a read error. V gene TRBV7-9 combines with J gene TRBJ2-7, with D maybe TRBD1 (5 bases). Deletions cut 6 bases from V and 5 bases from J, with 14 bases between. The CDR3 loop spans 13 amino acids. Germline V gene lookup returns CDR1 SEHNR and CDR2 FQNEAQ (reference sequence). The CDR3 spells CASRGLGFHEQYL. Written as DNA, the CDR3 is TGTGCCAGCAGGGGGCTGGGCTTCCACGAGCAGTACCTC.

The sample holds a few counts of this clonotype. The chain joins TRBV20-1 to TRBJ1-4; D is unclear. Germline-derived CDR1 and CDR2 are DFQATT and SNEGSKA (reference sequence). The CDR3 is made up of 14 amino acids. Trimming took 1 base from V and 6 from J, leaving 12 bases between them. The CDR3 DNA sequence: TGCAGTGCTAGAGTGGAAGGGCCTTATGAAAAACTGTTTTTT. Translated: CSARVEGPYEKLFF.

This clonotype was observed a few times. This chain uses TRBV27 with TRBJ2-5; D tentatively fits TRBD1 or TRBD2 (5 bases each). The CDR3 totals 13 residues. Trimming removed 4 bases from V and 7 bases from J, with 13 bases in between. The germline V gene has CDR1 MNHEY and CDR2 SMNVEV (reference sequence). As DNA, the CDR3 is TGTGCCAGCAGTTGGGGGTACCAGGGGACCCAGTACTTC. The encoded protein is CASSWGYQGTQYF.

In this sample, this clonotype turned up many times. This sequence joins TRBV29-1 and TRBJ1-1, with 7 bases fitting TRBD1. In germline, CDR1 is SQVTM, CDR2 ANQGSEA. V was pared by 1 base and J by 5 bases, with 7 bases of the junction left unmatched. The CDR3 has 14 amino acids. CDR3 amino acids: CSVEVATGRTEAFF. CDR3 coding DNA: TGCAGCGTTGAAGTTGCGACAGGGAGGACTGAAGCTTTCTTT.

This clonotype was found many times. V gene TRBV12-3 or TRBV12-4 combines with J gene TRBJ1-2; D gene unclear. CDR3 length: 14 amino acids. Trimming took off 6 bases at V and 7 bases at J, with 18 bases between the two ends. As DNA, the CDR3 is TGTGCCAGCAGCAGAGGGTTTAAGATCCGTGGCTACACCTTC. Protein: CASSRGFKIRGYTF.

The chain couples TRBV29-1 to TRBJ1-5; TRBD1 might be the D (5 bases). This CDR3 comprises 13 residues. With 7 bases removed from V and 4 bases from J, the gap between germline ends came to 14 bases. CDR1 and CDR2 (germline): SQVTM, ANQGSEA. DNA for the CDR3: TGCAGCGCCACGACAGCGATTAATCAGCCCCAGCATTTT. It is translated as CSATTAINQPQHF.

The chain links TRBV25-1 to TRBJ2-7; 11 nucleotides match TRBD1. Germline CDR1 MGHDK, CDR2 SYGVNS. The V gene end was trimmed by 6 bases and the J gene end by 1 base; junction bases not matched to a gene: 8. CDR3 length: 16 amino acids. The CDR3 nucleotides read TGTGCCAGCAGCCCGTCCGGACAGGGGGCTTCCTACGAGCAGTACTTC. It specifies CASSPSGQGASYEQYF.

As to this clonotype: At one end, the junction sequence differs from germline, possibly due to a read error. The chain combines TRBV4-3 with TRBJ2-2; D may be TRBD1 or TRBD2 (5 bases each). The CDR3 spans 15 residues. From germline, CDR1 is LGHNA and CDR2 YSLEER. The CDR3 spells CASSQEPGNTGELLF. CDR3 nucleotides: TGCGCCAGCAGCCAAGAACCAGGGAACACCGGGGAGCTGCTTTTT.

The V gene is TRBV24-1, the J gene TRBJ1-1, with 7 bases matching TRBD1. J gave up 6 bases and V 5 bases, and 5 bases lay outside the gene matches. CDR1 and CDR2 (germline): KGHDR, SFDVKD. The CDR3 has 13 residues. This CDR3 reads CATSGTQGAEAFF. CDR3 nucleotide sequence: TGTGCCACCAGTGGTACCCAGGGGGCTGAAGCTTTCTTT.

Comment on this clonotype: Since the CDR3 does not end with the conserved phenylalanine or tryptophan, this likely comes from a read error. Because the CDR3's place on the DNA is in doubt, the DNA is left out and the CDR3 is given as listed by TCRdb. V and J are TRBV11-2 and TRBJ1-1. The CDR3 is 8 amino acids long, termini counted. Germline V gene sequence: CDR1 SGHAT, CDR2 FQNNGV. CDR3 in amino acids: CASSLAWY.

This clonotype was picked up many times. The chain employs TRBV7-9 and TRBJ1-2; 7 positions match TRBD1. The CDR3 sequence is 14 residues long. Germline loops: CDR1 SEHNR, CDR2 FQNEAQ (reference sequence). Trimming cost V 5 bases and J 6 bases; bases outside gene matches: 9. The CDR3 sequence is CASSRQTGLHGYTF. Written as DNA, the CDR3 is TGTGCCAGCAGCAGACAGACAGGGCTTCATGGCTACACCTTC.

This clonotype was seen at least ten times. The chain links TRBV11-2 to TRBJ1-3, with no clear D. Germline V gives CDR1 SGHAT, CDR2 FQNNGV. This CDR3 is 17 amino acids long. Trimming left V 7 bases short and J 0 bases short, with 19 bases between. CDR3 protein: CASTLEIGPGSGNTIYF. CDR3 sequence (DNA): TGTGCCAGCACCCTCGAAATTGGACCGGGCTCTGGAAACACCATATATTTT. The full variable domain, rest sourced from reference TRBV11-2 and TRBJ1-3, is EAGVAQSPRYKIIEKRQSVAFWCNPISGHATLYWYQQILGQGPKLLIQFQNNGVVDDSQLPKDRFSAERLKGVDSTLKIQPAKLEDSAVYLCASTLEIGPGSGNTIYFGEGSWLTVV.

This sequence joins TRBV15 and TRBJ2-7; D possibly corresponds to TRBD1 (6 bases). V was cut by 10 bases and J by 5 bases, with 21 bases left in between. Germline V lookup: CDR1 LNHNV, CDR2 YYDKDF (reference sequence). This CDR3 spans 14 amino acids. Here the CDR3 DNA reads TGTGCCAGCATTTTGCTGCAGGGGTCCAACGAGCAGTACTTC. Its protein is CASILLQGSNEQYF.

This clonotype was recorded many times. The gene calls are TRBV20-1 and TRBJ1-6; the D is unclear. The CDR3 runs 12 residues. The ends were cut back, 5 bases at V and 8 bases at J, with 10 bases in the middle. The germline CDR1 and CDR2 sequences are DFQATT and SNEGSKA (reference sequence). The CDR3, as DNA: TGCAGTGCTGCGGACGGAGATTCACCCCTCCACTTT. It is translated as CSAADGDSPLHF.

This clonotype has a count of ten or more. The gene calls are TRBV2 and TRBJ1-2; 8 bases line up with TRBD1. J was trimmed by 7 bases and V by 7 bases; bases with no gene match: 8. The V gene's germline CDR1 is SNHLY and CDR2 FYNNEI. CDR3 length equals 13 residues. CDR3 in amino acids: CASTGGQVFGYTF. The CDR3 DNA reads TGTGCCAGCACGGGGGGACAGGTTTTTGGCTACACCTTC.

This chain links TRBV27 with TRBJ1-2; D may be TRBD1 (5 bases). CDR3 length: 13 residues. Trimming pared 0 bases from V and 8 bases from J, leaving 10 bases between. In germline, CDR1 is MNHEY, CDR2 SMNVEV (reference sequence). CDR3 nucleotides: TGTGCCAGCAGTTTATCGGCAGGGAAAGGCTACACCTTC. Protein sequence: CASSLSAGKGYTF.